The clone carrying this T cell receptor beta chain was seen repeatedly, ten times or more. No antigen is known for it. This sample was included in a study of T cells in Graves' hyperthyroidism and ophthalmopathy. The study, taken as a whole, reports: Ophthalmopathy was told apart from stable hyperthyroidism by a 13 V-J model. Ophthalmopathy, which appeared later, was predicted by the model a median 6.5 months before onset.

Thyroid ultrasound, orbital computed tomography, clinical symptoms, and serum thyroxine and TRAb underpinned diagnoses. With 0 bases removed from V and 6 bases from J, the gap between germline ends came to 9 bases. The CDR3 is made up of 14 amino acids. From germline, CDR1 is SGDLS and CDR2 YYNGEE. RNA transcripts gave rise to amplified TCR beta CDR3 regions. The HTBI set primed first-round TCR CDR3 RT-PCR. TCRdb reprocessed the multiplex PCR reads via MiXCR and lists one record per CDR3 protein. The sample contains hundreds of thousands of distinct CDR3 sequences, about 45% of which appear only once.

The sequenced sample consisted of peripheral blood or thyroid tissue (not recorded which). This receptor was identified in an adult man with Graves' disease, either hyperthyroidism or ophthalmopathy (not recorded which). This chain links TRBV9 with TRBJ1-4, with D possibly matching TRBD1 (6 bases). The CDR3 bases are TGTGCCAGCAGCGTAGACGGACAGTATGAAAAACTGTTTTTT. This sequence encodes CASSVDGQYEKLFF.